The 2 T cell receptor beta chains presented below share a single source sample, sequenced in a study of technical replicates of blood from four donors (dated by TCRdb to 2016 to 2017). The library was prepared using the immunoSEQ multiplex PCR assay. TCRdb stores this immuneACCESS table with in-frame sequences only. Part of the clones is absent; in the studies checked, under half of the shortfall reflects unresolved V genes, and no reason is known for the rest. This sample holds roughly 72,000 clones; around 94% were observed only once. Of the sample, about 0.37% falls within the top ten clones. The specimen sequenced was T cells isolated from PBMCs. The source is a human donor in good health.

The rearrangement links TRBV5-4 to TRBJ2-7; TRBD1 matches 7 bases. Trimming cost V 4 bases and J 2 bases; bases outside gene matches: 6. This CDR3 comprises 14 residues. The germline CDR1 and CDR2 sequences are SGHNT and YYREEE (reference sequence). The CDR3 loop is CASSVNRGAYEQYF. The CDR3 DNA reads TGTGCCAGCAGCGTTAACAGGGGCGCCTACGAGCAGTACTTC.

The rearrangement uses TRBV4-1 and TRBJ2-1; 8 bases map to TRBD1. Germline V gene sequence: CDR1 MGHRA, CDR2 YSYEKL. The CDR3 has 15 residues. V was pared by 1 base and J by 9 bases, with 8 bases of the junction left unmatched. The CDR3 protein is CASSQGQGIILEQFF. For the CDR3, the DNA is TGCGCCAGCAGCCAAGGACAGGGGATTATTCTTGAGCAGTTCTTC.